The 29 T cell receptor beta chains below were found in one sample sequenced in a study of low-dose radiotherapy and immunotherapy resistance in tumors (dated by TCRdb to between 2021 and 2022). The label giving this sample's time point can be read as: before trial treatment. For sequencing, an Illumina HiSeq 2500 was employed. Superscript III and a set of TRAV- and TRBV-specific primers were used to synthesize first-strand cDNA, so that both TCRalpha and TCRbeta chains were covered. TCRs were amplified with Phusion for roughly 19 PCR cycles, with a constant-region primer paired with the adapter attached to the V primers. TCRdb handled the public reads itself, with Q25 trimming in fastp and clone calling in MiXCR, and kept productive beta chains. CDR3 protein duplicates are merged, each entry listing the most common genes and DNA. The sample profile shows tens of thousands of distinct CDR3 sequences; roughly 29% of them were found once. The top ten constitute 6.6% of the sample.

The specimen comprised PBMCs, sampled before treatment. These receptors were obtained from a male donor with rectosigmoid adenocarcinoma.

Note on this clonotype: The likely explanation is a read error, given a far larger clone one base away. The chain joins TRBV5-1 to TRBJ2-1; the match to TRBD1 covers 12 bases. The V segment lost 4 bases and the J segment 10 bases; nucleotides outside the gene matches: 12. The CDR3 length is 16 residues. Germline values: CDR1 SGHRS, CDR2 YFSETQ. DNA for the CDR3: TGCGCCAGCAGCCCATTCCCCGGGACAGGGGGCGTCGAGCAGTTCTTC. Residues: CASSPFPGTGGVEQFF.

The gene calls are TRBV19 and TRBJ1-2, with 7 bases aligning to TRBD1. With 9 bases clipped from V and 4 bases from J, the junction kept 11 bases outside the gene matches. Germline CDR1 and CDR2: LNHDA and SQIVND (reference sequence). CDR3 length: 14 residues. The CDR3 sequence is CASQRQGGVYGYTF. The CDR3 nucleotides read TGTGCCAGCCAACGGCAGGGGGGAGTCTATGGCTACACCTTC. Based on the CDR3 plus reference TRBV19 and TRBJ1-2, the full variable domain is DGGITQSPKYLFRKEGQNVTLSCEQNLNHDAMYWYRQDPGQGLRLIYYSQIVNDFQKGDIAEGYSVSREKKESFPLTVTSAQKNPTAFYLCASQRQGGVYGYTFGSGTRLTVV.

This clonotype appeared many times. V gene TRBV24-1 combines with J gene TRBJ1-1; the match to TRBD1 covers 8 bases. CDR3 length: 14 amino acids. The V gene's germline CDR1 is KGHDR and CDR2 SFDVKD. With 7 bases clipped from V and 5 bases from J, the junction kept 8 bases outside the gene matches. CDR3 residues: CATRAGGARTEAFF. The CDR3 DNA follows: TGTGCCACCAGAGCAGGGGGCGCCCGGACTGAAGCTTTCTTT.

This clonotype was counted ten times or more. V and J are TRBV6-6 and TRBJ2-2; D ambiguous. The germline V and J ends were trimmed by 6 bases and 2 bases, with 16 bases remaining between them. The CDR3 consists of 16 residues. CDR1 and CDR2 from the germline V gene are MNHNY and SVGAGI (reference sequence). The CDR3 nucleotides are TGTGCCAGCAGCCCATCGGGCCCTTTTAACACCGGGGAGCTGTTTTTT. Translation gives CASSPSGPFNTGELFF.

This clonotype was found many times. This chain connects TRBV7-9 to TRBJ2-3; 10 nucleotides agree with TRBD1. CDR3 length equals 14 residues. Germline CDR1 SEHNR, CDR2 FQNEAQ (reference sequence). Trimming cost V 5 bases and J 4 bases; bases outside gene matches: 3. The CDR3 nucleotides are TGTGCCAGCAGCCCCGGACAGGGGGCAGATACGCAGTATTTT. Translating gives CASSPGQGADTQYF.

The CDR3 spells CASSPMGSYEQYF. The CDR3 nucleotides read TGTGCCAGCAGCCCCATGGGCTCCTACGAGCAGTACTTC. V and J are TRBV28 and TRBJ2-7; D is unclear. The CDR3 extends over 13 amino acids. V lost 6 bases, J lost 0 bases, and 9 bases lay in between. CDR1 is MDHEN, CDR2 SYDVKM, per germline.

Ten or more counts support this clonotype. The J gene is TRBJ1-2, the V gene TRBV19, with D unresolved. Germline CDR1 reads LNHDA; CDR2 reads SQIVND (reference sequence). Deletions cut 5 bases from V and 6 bases from J, with 4 bases between. This CDR3 has 10 residues. The CDR3 spells CASSSNGYTF. In DNA form, the CDR3 reads TGTGCCAGTAGTTCGAATGGCTACACCTTC.

Note on this clonotype: A far larger clone is one nucleotide away, so this likely arose from a read error. The rearrangement uses TRBV6-2 or TRBV6-3 and TRBJ2-1; 11 bases map to TRBD2. V dropped 5 bases and J dropped 10; count of bases not matched to a gene: 13. Germline V gene data show CDR1 as MNHEY and CDR2 as SVGEGT. The CDR3 has 16 residues. The CDR3 coding sequence is TGTGCCAGCAGTACGGAGACTAGCGGGATTTTGAGGGAGCAGTTCTTC. Translating it yields CASSTETSGILREQFF.

This clonotype was picked up many times. J is TRBJ1-6 and V is TRBV20-1; D is unresolved. The CDR3 spans 16 residues. The V gene's germline CDR1 is DFQATT and CDR2 SNEGSKA (reference sequence). V lost 6 bases and J lost 3, with 18 bases in between. The CDR3 loop is CSARPPQAVYNSPLHF. As DNA, the CDR3 is TGCAGTGCCCGACCCCCCCAGGCAGTCTATAATTCACCCCTCCACTTT.

This clonotype was detected ten times or more. V is TRBV2 and J is TRBJ1-5, with D perhaps TRBD1 (6 bases). The CDR3 has 15 amino acids. The germline gives CDR1 SNHLY, CDR2 FYNNEI. V was pared by 9 bases and J by 2 bases, with 17 bases between. CDR3 loop: CASRRQGGGNQPQHF. CDR3 DNA: TGTGCCAGTAGACGACAAGGGGGAGGCAATCAGCCCCAGCATTTT.

This clonotype was seen ten or more times. The rearrangement uses TRBV7-9 and TRBJ1-1; no firm D call. This CDR3 contains 13 residues. V lost 5 bases to trimming and J lost 5 bases, with 12 bases between them. Per germline, CDR1 SEHNR and CDR2 FQNEAQ (reference sequence). The CDR3 nucleotides read TGTGCCAGCAGCCCCCCCCCGAATACTGAAGCTTTCTTT. It translates to CASSPPPNTEAFF.

This clonotype was recorded at least ten times. The chain links TRBV20-1 to TRBJ1-2; 7 nucleotides match TRBD1. Germline V lookup: CDR1 DFQATT, CDR2 SNEGSKA (reference sequence). With 7 bases clipped from V and 8 bases from J, the junction kept 13 bases outside the gene matches. This CDR3 region has 13 residues. CDR3 residues: CSGGDSLSGGYTF. The DNA of the CDR3 is TGCAGTGGAGGGGACAGTCTCTCTGGGGGCTACACCTTC.

This clonotype has ten or more counts. The J gene is TRBJ2-1, the V gene TRBV9; TRBD1 might be the D (5 bases). The length of the CDR3 is 12 residues. Germline lookup yields CDR1 SGDLS and CDR2 YYNGEE. Trimming stripped 3 bases from V and 9 bases from J, with 10 bases between. The CDR3, as DNA: TGTGCCAGCAGCGCCGAAGGGGCTGAGCAGTTCTTC. Translated, it gives CASSAEGAEQFF.

With respect to this clonotype: A read error is likely, as this CDR3 ends without the conserved phenylalanine or tryptophan. The rearrangement uses TRBV6-4 and TRBJ2-7; the D is unclear. Germline CDR1 reads MRHNA; CDR2 reads SNTAGT. The CDR3 sequence is 14 residues long. The CDR3 region has the DNA TGTGCCATCAGTGACCCCGACAATTCCTACGAGCAGTACTTG. Its translation: CAISDPDNSYEQYL.

This chain connects TRBV30 to TRBJ2-5, with TRBD1 as a possible D gene (6 bases). V was pared by 3 bases and J by 4 bases, with 15 bases between. CDR1 and CDR2 from the germline V gene are GTSNPN and SVGIG (reference sequence). The CDR3 consists of 14 residues. Written as DNA, the CDR3 is TGTGCCTGGAGGGGGGCCCCGATCGGAGAGACCCAGTACTTC. The encoded protein is CAWRGAPIGETQYF.

This clonotype was observed a single time. A read error is the likely source, as a far larger clone sits one nucleotide away. This chain joins TRBV28 and TRBJ2-3; 10 positions agree with TRBD2. Germline V gene sequence: CDR1 MDHEN, CDR2 SYDVKM. The CDR3 extends over 17 amino acids. V was clipped by 6 bases and J by 1 base; unmatched bases: 10. CDR3: CASREGPLAGGTDTQYF. The CDR3 region has the DNA TGTGCCAGCAGGGAGGGGCCGCTAGCGGGAGGCACAGATACGCAGTATTTT.

In this sample, this clonotype turned up many times. This chain uses TRBV6-5 with TRBJ2-3; 10 nucleotides align to TRBD2. The germline V gene encodes CDR1 MNHEY and CDR2 SVGAGI. There are 18 residues in the CDR3. V shed 0 bases and J 2 bases; nucleotides not matched to a gene: 8. CDR3 nucleotide sequence: TGTGCCAGCAGTTACTCGGGACTAGCGTGGGAAAACACAGATACGCAGTATTTT. It codes for CASSYSGLAWENTDTQYF.

This clonotype was counted at least ten times. In nucleotides, the CDR3 is TGTGCCAGCAGGGACACGCAAGAGACCCAGTACTTC. Translation gives CASRDTQETQYF. This chain connects TRBV6-2 or TRBV6-3 to TRBJ2-5, with D perhaps matching TRBD1 (5 bases). Germline CDR1 and CDR2: MNHEY and SVGEGT. This CDR3 is 12 amino acids long. V was shortened by 6 bases and J by 2 bases, with 7 bases between the two germline ends.

This clonotype has a count of ten or more. The chain couples TRBV19 to TRBJ2-7, with D hard to call. The germline V and J ends were trimmed by 3 bases and 4 bases, with 13 bases remaining between them. The CDR3 runs 14 residues. Germline CDR1 LNHDA, CDR2 SQIVND (reference sequence). CDR3 amino acids: CASSIEMGRYEQYF. For the CDR3, the DNA is TGTGCCAGTAGTATCGAGATGGGCCGATACGAGCAGTACTTC.

This clonotype was seen ten or more times. This chain uses TRBV6-5 with TRBJ2-1; no definite D call. The germline CDR1 and CDR2 sequences are MNHEY and SVGAGI. The length of the CDR3 is 11 residues. The V and J ends lost 6 bases and 6 bases respectively, with 6 bases between them. Here the CDR3 reads CASSHRNEQFF. The CDR3 DNA is TGTGCCAGCAGCCACCGCAATGAGCAGTTCTTC.

This clonotype was seen repeatedly, ten times or more. The V gene is TRBV4-2, the J gene TRBJ2-3, with no clear D. The CDR3 extends over 14 amino acids. The germline CDR1 and CDR2 sequences are LGHNA and YNFKEQ. Trimming removed 0 bases at V and 7 bases at J, with 11 bases between. The CDR3 DNA reads TGTGCCAGCAGCCAAGATAAGGCTGGCAATACGCAGTATTTT. Its protein is CASSQDKAGNTQYF.

This clonotype was found many times. J is TRBJ1-5 and V is TRBV7-9; D uncertain. The germline V gene encodes CDR1 SEHNR and CDR2 FQNEAQ (reference sequence). Trimming shortened V by 2 bases and J by 4 bases, and 6 bases separated the two germline ends. This CDR3 spans 13 amino acids. The CDR3 DNA follows: TGTGCCAGCAGCTTATATGTTAATCAGCCCCAGCATTTT. Translated, it gives CASSLYVNQPQHF. The variable domain in full, completed from reference TRBV7-9 and TRBJ1-5, reads DTGVSQNPRHKITKRGQNVTFRCDPISEHNRLYWYRQTLGQGPEFLTYFQNEAQLEKSRLLSDRFSAERPKGSFSTLEIQRTEQGDSAMYLCASSLYVNQPQHFGDGTRLSIL.

This clonotype was recorded at least ten times. V and J are TRBV19 and TRBJ1-5; 7 nucleotides align to TRBD1. The CDR3 loop spans 14 amino acids. Germline V lookup: CDR1 LNHDA, CDR2 SQIVND (reference sequence). Trimming removed 4 bases from V and 7 bases from J; junction bases left unmatched: 7. CDR3 amino acids: CASSRQGQGQPQHF. In DNA, the CDR3 is TGTGCCAGTAGTAGACAGGGCCAAGGCCAGCCCCAGCATTTT.

The rearrangement links TRBV6-1 to TRBJ1-1; D not certain. V was shortened by 6 bases and J by 4 bases, with 12 bases between the two germline ends. The V gene's germline CDR1 is MNHNS and CDR2 SASEGT. The CDR3 has 13 residues. This CDR3 is CASSKQSSTEAFF. The CDR3 DNA sequence: TGTGCCAGCAGCAAACAGTCTAGCACTGAAGCTTTCTTT.

This clonotype showed up many times. CDR3 DNA: TGTGCCAGCAGTCCAGCCGACCCGGGAAACACAGATACGCAGTATTTT. Translation: CASSPADPGNTDTQYF. V is TRBV28 and J is TRBJ2-3; maybe TRBD2 (5 bases). CDR1 MDHEN and CDR2 SYDVKM come from the germline V gene. This CDR3 has 16 amino acids. Deletions cut 5 bases from V and 2 bases from J, with 17 bases between.

The chain uses TRBV28 and TRBJ2-7; 8 bases line up with TRBD1. Germline V gene lookup returns CDR1 MDHEN and CDR2 SYDVKM. V dropped 6 bases and J dropped 2; count of bases not matched to a gene: 6. This CDR3 region has 14 residues. For the CDR3, the DNA is TGTGCCAGCAGGCTATACAGGGGGGCCTACGAGCAGTACTTC. Protein sequence: CASRLYRGAYEQYF.

The sample holds many counts of this clonotype. This chain uses TRBV12-3 or TRBV12-4 with TRBJ1-6; D uncertain. Deletions cut 1 base from V and 10 bases from J, with 14 bases between. The CDR3 runs 15 residues. The CDR3 loop is CASSLGGPGRSPLHF. In DNA form, the CDR3 reads TGTGCCAGCAGTTTAGGAGGCCCCGGTCGGTCACCCCTCCACTTT.

This clonotype came up many times. The chain joins TRBV10-1 to TRBJ2-2, with D perhaps TRBD1 or TRBD2 (5 bases each). Germline V lookup: CDR1 WNHNN, CDR2 SYGVQD (reference sequence). This CDR3 region has 16 residues. The ends were cut back, 4 bases at V and 2 bases at J, with 14 bases in the middle. The CDR3 is CASSVRGVSNTGELFF. CDR3 DNA: TGCGCCAGCAGTGTACGAGGGGTCTCAAACACCGGGGAGCTGTTTTTT.

With respect to this clonotype: Germline and junction disagree at one end, which may indicate a read error. V and J are TRBV9 and TRBJ2-7; TRBD2 matches 11 bases. Germline V gene lookup returns CDR1 SGDLS and CDR2 YYNGEE. CDR3 length: 17 amino acids. For the CDR3, the DNA is TGTGCCTGCAGCGTAGGGCTAGCGGGAGGAGGTTACAACGAGCAGTACTTC. The encoded protein is CACSVGLAGGGYNEQYF.